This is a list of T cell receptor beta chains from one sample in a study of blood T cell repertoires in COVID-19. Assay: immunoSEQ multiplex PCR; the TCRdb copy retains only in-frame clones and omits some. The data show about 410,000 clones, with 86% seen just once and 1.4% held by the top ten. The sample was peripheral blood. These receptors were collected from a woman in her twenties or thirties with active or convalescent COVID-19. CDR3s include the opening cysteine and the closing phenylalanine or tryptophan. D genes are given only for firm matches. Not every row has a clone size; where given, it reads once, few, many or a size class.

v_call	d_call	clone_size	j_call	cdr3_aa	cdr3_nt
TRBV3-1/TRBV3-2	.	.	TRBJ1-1	CASSPSGTNTEAFF	TGTGCCAGCAGCCCCTCGGGGACTAACACTGAAGCTTTCTTT
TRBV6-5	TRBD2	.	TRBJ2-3	CASSSTTSADTQYF	TGTGCCAGCAGTTCTACTACTAGCGCAGATACGCAGTATTTT
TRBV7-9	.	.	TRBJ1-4	CASSYRERDEKLFF	TGTGCCAGCAGCTACCGGGAGAGAGATGAAAAACTGTTTTTT
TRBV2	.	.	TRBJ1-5	CASSLAGNQPQHF	TGTGCCAGCAGTTTGGCGGGCAATCAGCCCCAGCATTTT
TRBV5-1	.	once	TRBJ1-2	CASKSVEHDMEGYTF	TGCGCCAGCAAAAGTGTGGAGCATGATATGGAGGGCTACACCTTC
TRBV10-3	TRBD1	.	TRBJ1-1	CATRTGVNTEAFF	TGTGCCACCCGGACAGGGGTGAACACTGAAGCTTTCTTT
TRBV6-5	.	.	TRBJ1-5	CASVRGNQPQHF	TGTGCCAGCGTCAGGGGAAATCAGCCCCAGCATTTT
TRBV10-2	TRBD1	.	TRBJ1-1	CASSDRGRNTEAFF	TGCGCCAGCAGTGACAGGGGGCGGAACACTGAAGCTTTCTTT
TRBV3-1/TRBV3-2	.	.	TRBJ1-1	CASSPQSNTEAFF	TGTGCCAGCAGCCCCCAATCGAACACTGAAGCTTTCTTT
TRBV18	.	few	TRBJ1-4	CASSPTRGREKLFF	TGTGCCAGCTCGCCGACCAGGGGACGGGAAAAACTGTTTTTT
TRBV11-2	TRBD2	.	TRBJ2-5	CASSLDGLAGTQGETQYF	TGTGCCAGCAGCTTAGACGGTCTAGCGGGGACCCAGGGGGAGACCCAGTACTTC
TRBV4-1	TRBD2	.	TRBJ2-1	CASSQSGTSGGAGYNEQFF	TGCGCCAGCAGCCAATCCGGGACTAGCGGTGGCGCCGGTTACAATGAGCAGTTCTTC
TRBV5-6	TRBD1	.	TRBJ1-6	CASSLPPGGSPLHF	TGTGCCAGCAGCCTACCCCCAGGGGGTTCACCCCTCCACTTT
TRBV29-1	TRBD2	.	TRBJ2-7	CSVEVPSGSYEQYF	TGCAGCGTTGAAGTCCCTAGCGGGAGTTACGAGCAGTACTTC
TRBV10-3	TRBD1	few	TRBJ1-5	CAISATGEQPQHF	TGTGCCATCAGTGCGACAGGGGAACAGCCCCAGCATTTT
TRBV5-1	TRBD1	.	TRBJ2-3	CASSGTVSFSTDTQYF	TGCGCCAGCAGCGGGACAGTATCCTTTAGCACAGATACGCAGTATTTT
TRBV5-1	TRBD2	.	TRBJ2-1	CASQLSGSSYNEQFF	TGCGCCAGCCAACTTAGCGGGAGCTCCTACAATGAGCAGTTCTTC
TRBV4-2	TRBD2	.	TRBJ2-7	CASSQEGTSGAYEQYF	TGTGCCAGCAGCCAAGAAGGGACTAGCGGTGCCTACGAGCAGTACTTC
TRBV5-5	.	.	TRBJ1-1	CASSLAITTNTEAFF	TGTGCCAGCAGCTTGGCCATTACAACGAACACTGAAGCTTTCTTT
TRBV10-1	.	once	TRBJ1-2	CASSDHTIYGYTF	TGCGCCAGCAGTGATCACACCATCTATGGCTACACCTTC
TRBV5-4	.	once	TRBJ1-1	CASSPHDSPTEAFF	TGTGCCAGCAGCCCCCACGACAGCCCCACTGAAGCTTTCTTT
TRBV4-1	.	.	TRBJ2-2	CASSQVSEAYTGELFF	TGCGCCAGCAGCCAAGTATCGGAAGCGTACACCGGGGAGCTGTTTTTT
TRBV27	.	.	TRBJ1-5	CATGSTGSNQPQHF	TGTGCCACGGGCTCCACGGGGAGCAATCAGCCCCAGCATTTT
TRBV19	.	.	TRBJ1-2	CASSINEGEGYTF	TGTGCCAGTAGTATAAATGAGGGTGAGGGCTACACCTTC
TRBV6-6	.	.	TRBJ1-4	CASSSTQGANEKLFF	TGTGCCAGCAGTTCCACACAGGGAGCAAATGAAAAACTGTTTTTT
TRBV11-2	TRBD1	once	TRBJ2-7	CASSLGQGVGLGEQYF	TGTGCCAGCAGCTTAGGGCAGGGGGTTGGTCTGGGAGAGCAGTACTTC
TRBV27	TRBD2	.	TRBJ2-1	CASSGGTRNNEQFF	TGTGCCAGCAGTGGCGGGACTAGGAACAATGAGCAGTTCTTC
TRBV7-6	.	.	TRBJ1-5	CASSLGQGYQPQHF	TGTGCCAGCAGCTTAGGTCAGGGTTATCAGCCCCAGCATTTT
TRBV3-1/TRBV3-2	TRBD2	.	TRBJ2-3	CASKTRGGTDTQYF	TGTGCCAGCAAGACCCGGGGGGGGACAGATACGCAGTATTTT
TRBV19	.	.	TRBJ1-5	CASSITGSANQPQHF	TGTGCCAGTAGTATAACAGGGAGTGCGAATCAGCCCCAGCATTTT
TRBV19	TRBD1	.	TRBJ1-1	CASSFGPRGLKDTEAFF	TGTGCCAGTAGTTTTGGGCCCAGGGGGCTGAAGGACACTGAAGCTTTCTTT
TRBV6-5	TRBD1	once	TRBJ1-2	CASSYARDRESYGYTF	TGTGCCAGCAGTTATGCCCGGGACAGGGAATCCTATGGCTACACCTTC
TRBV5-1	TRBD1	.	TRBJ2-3	CASSGDRGTDTQYF	TGCGCCAGCAGCGGGGACAGGGGCACAGATACGCAGTATTTT
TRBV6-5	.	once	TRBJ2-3	CASRPARDRGDTQYF	TGTGCCAGCAGACCCGCTCGAGATAGGGGAGATACGCAGTATTTT
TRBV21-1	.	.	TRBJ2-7	CASSNLGNHYEQYF	TGTGCCAGCAGCAACCTGGGCAACCACTACGAGCAGTACTTC
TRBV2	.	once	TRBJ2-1	CASSWHGGLSYNEQFF	TGTGCCAGCAGTTGGCACGGGGGGCTCTCCTACAATGAGCAGTTCTTC
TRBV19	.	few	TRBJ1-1	CASSPGQTNTEAFF	TGTGCCAGTAGCCCCGGACAAACGAACACTGAAGCTTTCTTT
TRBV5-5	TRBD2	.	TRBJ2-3	CASNLAGGTDTQYF	TGTGCCAGCAACCTAGCGGGAGGCACAGATACGCAGTATTTT
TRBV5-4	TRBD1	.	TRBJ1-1	CASSLISGQGDTEAFF	TGTGCCAGCAGCTTGATCTCGGGACAGGGGGACACTGAAGCTTTCTTT
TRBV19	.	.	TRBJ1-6	CATRSKGENSPLHF	TGTGCCACCCGGAGTAAGGGGGAGAATTCACCCCTCCACTTT
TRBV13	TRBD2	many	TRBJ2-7	CASSLEPLAGRPWEQYF	TGTGCCAGCAGCTTAGAGCCACTAGCGGGCAGGCCTTGGGAGCAGTACTTC
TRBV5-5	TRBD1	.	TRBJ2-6	CASSVTGGRSGANVLTF	TGTGCCAGCAGCGTGACAGGGGGGAGGTCTGGGGCCAACGTCCTGACTTTC
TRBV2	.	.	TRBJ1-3	CASSVDSRNTIYF	TGTGCCAGCAGCGTCGACAGTCGAAACACCATATATTTT
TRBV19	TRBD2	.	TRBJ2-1	CASTEAGGGLAGSGSYNEQFF	TGTGCCAGTACCGAAGCTGGGGGGGGACTAGCGGGGTCAGGCTCCTACAATGAGCAGTTCTTC
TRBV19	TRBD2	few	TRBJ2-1	CASSPSSGGGSGEQFF	TGTGCCAGTAGCCCCTCTAGCGGCGGGGGGTCGGGTGAGCAGTTCTTC
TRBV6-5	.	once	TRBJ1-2	CASSYSNNPGNYGYTF	TGTGCCAGCAGTTACTCGAACAACCCAGGGAACTATGGCTACACCTTC
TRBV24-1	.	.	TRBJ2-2	CATSDGSFTGELFF	TGTGCCACCAGTGACGGGAGTTTCACCGGGGAGCTGTTTTTT
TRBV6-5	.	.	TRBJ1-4	CASSYVRGNEKLFF	TGTGCCAGCAGCTACGTGAGGGGGAATGAAAAACTGTTTTTT
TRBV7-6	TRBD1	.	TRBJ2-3	CASSLAQVVQGDKDRTQYF	TGTGCCAGCAGCTTAGCGCAAGTCGTACAGGGGGATAAAGATCGCACGCAGTATTTT
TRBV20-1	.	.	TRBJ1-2	CSAWSRGYTF	TGCAGTGCTTGGTCCCGGGGCTACACCTTC
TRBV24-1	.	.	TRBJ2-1	CATSDPLEVEQFF	TGTGCCACCAGTGATCCTTTAGAGGTCGAGCAGTTCTTC